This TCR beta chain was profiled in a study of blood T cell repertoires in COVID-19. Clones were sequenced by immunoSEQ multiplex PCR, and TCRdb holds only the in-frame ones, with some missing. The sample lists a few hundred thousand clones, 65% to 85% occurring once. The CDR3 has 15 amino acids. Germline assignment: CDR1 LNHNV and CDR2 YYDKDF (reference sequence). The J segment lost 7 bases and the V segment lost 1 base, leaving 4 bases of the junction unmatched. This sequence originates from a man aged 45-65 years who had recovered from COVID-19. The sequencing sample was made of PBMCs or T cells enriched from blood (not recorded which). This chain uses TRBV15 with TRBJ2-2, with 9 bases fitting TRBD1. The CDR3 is CATSRVQGAFGELFF. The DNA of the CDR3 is TGTGCCACCAGCAGAGTACAGGGGGCATTCGGGGAGCTGTTTTTT.